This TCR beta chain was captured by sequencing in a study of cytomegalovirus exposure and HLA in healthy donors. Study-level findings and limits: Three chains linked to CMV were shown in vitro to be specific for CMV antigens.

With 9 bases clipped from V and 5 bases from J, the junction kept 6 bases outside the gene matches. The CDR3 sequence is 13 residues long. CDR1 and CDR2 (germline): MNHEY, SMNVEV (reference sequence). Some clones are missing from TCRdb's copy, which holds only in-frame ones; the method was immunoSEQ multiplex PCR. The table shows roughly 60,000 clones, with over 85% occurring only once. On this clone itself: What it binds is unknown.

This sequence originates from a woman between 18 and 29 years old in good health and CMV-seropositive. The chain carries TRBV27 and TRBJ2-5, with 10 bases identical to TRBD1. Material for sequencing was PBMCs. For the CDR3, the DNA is TGTGCCAGTGGGGACAGGGGTGGGGAGACCCAGTACTTC. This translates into CASGDRGGETQYF.